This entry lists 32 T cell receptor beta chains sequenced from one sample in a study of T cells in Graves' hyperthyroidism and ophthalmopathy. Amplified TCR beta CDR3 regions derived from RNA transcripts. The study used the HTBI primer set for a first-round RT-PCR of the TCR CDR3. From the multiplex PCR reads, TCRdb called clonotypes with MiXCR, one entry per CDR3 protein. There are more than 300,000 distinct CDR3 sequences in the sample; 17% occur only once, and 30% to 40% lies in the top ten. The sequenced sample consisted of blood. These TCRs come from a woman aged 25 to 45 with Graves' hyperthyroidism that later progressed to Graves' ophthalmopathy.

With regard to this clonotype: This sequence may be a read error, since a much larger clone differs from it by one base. CDR3 DNA: TGTGCCAGCAGTTTCCGGGGTGTGTACACTGAAGCTCTCTTT. Its protein product is CASSFRGVYTEALF. V is TRBV27 and J is TRBJ1-1; D is unresolved. The CDR3 runs 14 residues. Germline V gene lookup returns CDR1 MNHEY and CDR2 SMNVEV (reference sequence).

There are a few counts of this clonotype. CDR3 sequence (DNA): TGCGCCAGCAGTCGGGACAGGAGTTTGAACACTGAAGCTTTCTTT. It yields the protein CASSRDRSLNTEAFF. The chain couples TRBV4-1 to TRBJ1-1; TRBD1 matches at 8 bases. Germline assignment: CDR1 MGHRA and CDR2 YSYEKL. The CDR3 totals 15 residues. V was clipped by 6 bases and J by 0 bases; unmatched bases: 6.

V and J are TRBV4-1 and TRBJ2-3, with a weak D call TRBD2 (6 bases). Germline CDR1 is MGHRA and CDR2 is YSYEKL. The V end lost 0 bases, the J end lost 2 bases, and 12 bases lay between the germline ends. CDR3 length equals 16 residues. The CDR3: CASSQDGSPPTDTQYF. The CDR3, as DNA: TGCGCCAGCAGCCAAGACGGGAGTCCGCCCACAGATACGCAGTATTTT.

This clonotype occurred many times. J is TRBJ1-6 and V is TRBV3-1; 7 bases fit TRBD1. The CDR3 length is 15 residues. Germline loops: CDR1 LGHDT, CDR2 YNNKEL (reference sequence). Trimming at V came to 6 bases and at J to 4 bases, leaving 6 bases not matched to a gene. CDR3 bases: TGTGCCAGCAGGAGAGGGACAGCTTATAATTCACCCCTCCACTTT. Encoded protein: CASRRGTAYNSPLHF.

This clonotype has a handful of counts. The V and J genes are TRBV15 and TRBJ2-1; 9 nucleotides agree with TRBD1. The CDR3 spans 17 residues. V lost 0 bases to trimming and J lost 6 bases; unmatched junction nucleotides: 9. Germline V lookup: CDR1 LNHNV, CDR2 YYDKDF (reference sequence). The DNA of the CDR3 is TGTGCCACCAGCAGAGATAGGCGACAGGGGGTTAGCAATGAGCAGTTCTTC. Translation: CATSRDRRQGVSNEQFF.

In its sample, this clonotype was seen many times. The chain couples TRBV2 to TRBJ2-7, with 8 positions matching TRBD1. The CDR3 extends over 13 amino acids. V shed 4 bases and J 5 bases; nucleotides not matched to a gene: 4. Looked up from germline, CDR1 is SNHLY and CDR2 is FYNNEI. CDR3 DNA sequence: TGTGCCAGCAGTGGACAGGGGAACAACGAGCAGTACTTC. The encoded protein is CASSGQGNNEQYF.

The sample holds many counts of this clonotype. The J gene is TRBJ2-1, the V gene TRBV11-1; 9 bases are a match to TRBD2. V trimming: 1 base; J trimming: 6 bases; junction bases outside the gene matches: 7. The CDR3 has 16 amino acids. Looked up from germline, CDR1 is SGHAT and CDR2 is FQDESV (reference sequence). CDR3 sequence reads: CASSLDSGGIGNEQFF. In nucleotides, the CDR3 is TGTGCCAGCAGCTTAGATAGCGGGGGAATTGGCAATGAGCAGTTCTTC.

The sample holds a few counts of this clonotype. CDR3 loop: CSVEVLDYNEQFF. CDR3 bases: TGCAGCGTTGAAGTATTGGATTACAATGAGCAGTTCTTC. The chain couples TRBV29-1 to TRBJ2-1; no clear D. The V end lost 1 base, the J end lost 4 bases, and 8 bases lay between the germline ends. CDR1 is SQVTM, CDR2 ANQGSEA, per germline. This CDR3 region has 13 residues.

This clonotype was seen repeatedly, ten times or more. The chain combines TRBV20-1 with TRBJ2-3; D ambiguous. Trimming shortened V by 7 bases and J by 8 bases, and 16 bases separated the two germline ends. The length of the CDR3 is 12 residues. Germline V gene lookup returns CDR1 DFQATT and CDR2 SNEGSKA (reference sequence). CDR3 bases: TGCAGTGTGTCCCAGCAGGTAGTTACGCAGTATTTT. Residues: CSVSQQVVTQYF.

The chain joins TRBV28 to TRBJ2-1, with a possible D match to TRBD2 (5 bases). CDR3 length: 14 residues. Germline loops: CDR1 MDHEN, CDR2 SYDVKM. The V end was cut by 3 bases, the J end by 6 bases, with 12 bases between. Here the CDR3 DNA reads TGTGCCAGCAGTTTTTTCGGGGTTTCCAATGAGCAGTTCTTC. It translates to CASSFFGVSNEQFF.

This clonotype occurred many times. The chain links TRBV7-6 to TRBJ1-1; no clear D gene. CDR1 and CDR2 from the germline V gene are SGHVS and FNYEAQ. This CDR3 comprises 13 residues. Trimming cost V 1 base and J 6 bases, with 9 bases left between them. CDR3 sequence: CASSLGPGAEAFF. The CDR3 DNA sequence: TGTGCCAGCAGCTTAGGGCCCGGCGCTGAAGCTTTCTTT. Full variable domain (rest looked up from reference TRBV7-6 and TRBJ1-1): GAGVSQSPRYKVTKRGQDVALRCDPISGHVSLYWYRQALGQGPEFLTYFNYEAQQDKSGLPNDRFSAERPEGSISTLTIQRTEQRDSAMYRCASSLGPGAEAFFGQGTRLTVV.

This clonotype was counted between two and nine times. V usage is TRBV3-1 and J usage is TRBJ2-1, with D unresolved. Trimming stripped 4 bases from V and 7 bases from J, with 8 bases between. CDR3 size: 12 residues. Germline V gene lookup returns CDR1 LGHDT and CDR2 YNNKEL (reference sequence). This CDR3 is CASSRSLNEQFF. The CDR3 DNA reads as TGTGCCAGCAGCCGTAGCCTTAATGAGCAGTTCTTC.

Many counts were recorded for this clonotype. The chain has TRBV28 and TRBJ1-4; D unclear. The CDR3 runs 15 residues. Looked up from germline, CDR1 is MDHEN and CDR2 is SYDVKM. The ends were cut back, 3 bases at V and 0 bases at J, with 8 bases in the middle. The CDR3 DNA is TGTGCCAGCAGTTTTCCGGGGACAACTAATGAAAAACTGTTTTTT. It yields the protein CASSFPGTTNEKLFF. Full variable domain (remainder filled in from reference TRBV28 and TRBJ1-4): DVKVTQSSRYLVKRTGEKVFLECVQDMDHENMFWYRQDPGLGLRLIYFSYDVKMKEKGDIPEGYSVSREKKERFSLILESASTNQTSMYLCASSFPGTTNEKLFFGSGTQLSVL.

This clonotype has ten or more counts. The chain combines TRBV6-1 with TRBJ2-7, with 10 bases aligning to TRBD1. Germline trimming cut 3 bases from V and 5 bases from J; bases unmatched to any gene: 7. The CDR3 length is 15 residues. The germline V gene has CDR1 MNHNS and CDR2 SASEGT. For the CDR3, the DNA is TGTGCCAGCAGTGAGGGACAGGGGTCCCTCCACGAGCAGTACTTC. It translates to CASSEGQGSLHEQYF.

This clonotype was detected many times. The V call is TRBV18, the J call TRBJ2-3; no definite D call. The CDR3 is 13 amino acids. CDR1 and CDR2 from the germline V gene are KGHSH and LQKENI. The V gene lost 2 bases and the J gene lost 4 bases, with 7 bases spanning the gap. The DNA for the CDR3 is TGTGCCAGCTCACCAGTGGGTTCAGATACGCAGTATTTT. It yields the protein CASSPVGSDTQYF.

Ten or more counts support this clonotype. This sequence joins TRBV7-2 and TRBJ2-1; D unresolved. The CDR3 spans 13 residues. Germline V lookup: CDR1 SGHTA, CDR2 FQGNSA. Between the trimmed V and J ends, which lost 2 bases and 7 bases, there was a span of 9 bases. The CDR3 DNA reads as TGTGCCAGCAGCTTACTCTCGGTGAATGAGCAGTTCTTC. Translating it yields CASSLLSVNEQFF.

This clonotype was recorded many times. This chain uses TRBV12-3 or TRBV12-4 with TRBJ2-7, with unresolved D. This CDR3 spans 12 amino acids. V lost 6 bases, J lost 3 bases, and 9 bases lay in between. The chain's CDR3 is CASSSGFYEQYF. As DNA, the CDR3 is TGTGCCAGCAGCTCCGGGTTCTACGAGCAGTACTTC.

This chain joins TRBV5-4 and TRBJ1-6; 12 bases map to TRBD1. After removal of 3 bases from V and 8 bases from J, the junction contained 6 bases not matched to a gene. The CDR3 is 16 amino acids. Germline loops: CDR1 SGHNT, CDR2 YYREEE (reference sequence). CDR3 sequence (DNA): TGTGCCAGCAGCTCCTCGGGACAGGGGGCGTATTCACCCCTCCACTTT. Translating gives CASSSSGQGAYSPLHF.

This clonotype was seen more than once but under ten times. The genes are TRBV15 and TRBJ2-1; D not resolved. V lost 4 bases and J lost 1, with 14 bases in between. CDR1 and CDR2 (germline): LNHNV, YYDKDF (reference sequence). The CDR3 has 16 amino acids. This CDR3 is CATSTIHNPSYNEQFF. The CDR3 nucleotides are TGTGCCACCAGCACCATTCATAATCCGTCCTACAATGAGCAGTTCTTC. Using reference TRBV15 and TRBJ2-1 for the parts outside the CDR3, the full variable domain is DAMVIQNPRYQVTQFGKPVTLSCSQTLNHNVMYWYQQKSSQAPKLLFHYYDKDFNNEADTPDNFQSRRPNTSFCFLDIRSPGLGDTAMYLCATSTIHNPSYNEQFFGPGTRLTVL.

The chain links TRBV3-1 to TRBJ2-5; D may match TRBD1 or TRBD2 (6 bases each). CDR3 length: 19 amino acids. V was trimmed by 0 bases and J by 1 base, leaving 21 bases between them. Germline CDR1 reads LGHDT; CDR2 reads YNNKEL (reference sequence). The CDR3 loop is CASSQENSLLSGAQETQYF. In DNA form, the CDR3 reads TGTGCCAGCAGCCAAGAAAATTCCCTATTATCGGGGGCCCAAGAGACCCAGTACTTC.

The CDR3 nucleotides read TGTGCCAGCAGCCAAGACGCGACTCTAGCCTACGAGCAGTACTTC. Its protein is CASSQDATLAYEQYF. The chain joins TRBV3-1 to TRBJ2-7; D is undetermined. The length of the CDR3 is 15 residues. V lost 0 bases to trimming and J lost 2 bases, with 11 bases between them. CDR1 and CDR2 (germline): LGHDT, YNNKEL (reference sequence).

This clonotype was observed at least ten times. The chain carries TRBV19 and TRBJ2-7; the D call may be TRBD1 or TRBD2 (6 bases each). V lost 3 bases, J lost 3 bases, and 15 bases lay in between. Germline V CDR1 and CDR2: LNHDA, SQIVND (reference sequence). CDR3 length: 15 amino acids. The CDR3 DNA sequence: TGTGCCAGTAGTATCGGGGGCACTGGCGGCTACGAGCAGTACTTC. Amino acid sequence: CASSIGGTGGYEQYF. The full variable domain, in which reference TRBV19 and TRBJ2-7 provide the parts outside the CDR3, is DGGITQSPKYLFRKEGQNVTLSCEQNLNHDAMYWYRQDPGQGLRLIYYSQIVNDFQKGDIAEGYSVSREKKESFPLTVTSAQKNPTAFYLCASSIGGTGGYEQYFGPGTRLTVT.

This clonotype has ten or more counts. The chain's CDR3 is CASSEFPGYEQFF. The CDR3 DNA reads TGTGCCAGCAGTGAATTTCCGGGTTATGAGCAGTTCTTC. The rearrangement links TRBV6-1 to TRBJ2-1; D is uncertain. Trimming shortened V by 2 bases and J by 8 bases, and 10 bases separated the two germline ends. The CDR3 sequence is 13 residues long. Germline V gene data show CDR1 as MNHNS and CDR2 as SASEGT.

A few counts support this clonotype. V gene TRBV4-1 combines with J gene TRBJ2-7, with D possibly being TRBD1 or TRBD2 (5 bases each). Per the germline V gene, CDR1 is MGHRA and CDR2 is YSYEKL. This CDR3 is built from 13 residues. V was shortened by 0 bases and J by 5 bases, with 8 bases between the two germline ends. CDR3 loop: CASSQDRGHEQYF. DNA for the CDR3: TGCGCCAGCAGCCAAGATCGGGGCCACGAGCAGTACTTC.

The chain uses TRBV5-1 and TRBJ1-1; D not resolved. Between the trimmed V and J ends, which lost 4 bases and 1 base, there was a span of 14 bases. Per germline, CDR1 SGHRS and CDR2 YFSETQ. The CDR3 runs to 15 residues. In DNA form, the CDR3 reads TGCGCCAGCAGCGATGGGTGGACGGCGAACACTGAAGCTTTCTTT. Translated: CASSDGWTANTEAFF.

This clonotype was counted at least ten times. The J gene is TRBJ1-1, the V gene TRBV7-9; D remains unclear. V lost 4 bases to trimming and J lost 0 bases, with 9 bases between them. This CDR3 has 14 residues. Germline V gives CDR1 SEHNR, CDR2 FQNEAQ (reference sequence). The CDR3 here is CASSSTIMNTEAFF. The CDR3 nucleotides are TGTGCCAGCAGCTCGACAATCATGAACACTGAAGCTTTCTTT.

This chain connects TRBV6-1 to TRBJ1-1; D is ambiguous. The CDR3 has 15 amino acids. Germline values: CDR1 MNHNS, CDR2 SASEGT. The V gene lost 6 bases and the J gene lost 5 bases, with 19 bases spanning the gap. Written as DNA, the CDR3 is TGTGCCAGCAGGGCGGACTTCCGAGGTGCAACTGAAGCTTTCTTT. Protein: CASRADFRGATEAFF.

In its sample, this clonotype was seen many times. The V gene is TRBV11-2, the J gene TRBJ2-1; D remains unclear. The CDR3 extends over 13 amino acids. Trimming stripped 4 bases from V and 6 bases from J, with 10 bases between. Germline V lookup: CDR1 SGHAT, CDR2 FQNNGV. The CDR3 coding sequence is TGTGCCAGCAGCTCGCTCGGTTTCAATGAGCAGTTCTTC. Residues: CASSSLGFNEQFF. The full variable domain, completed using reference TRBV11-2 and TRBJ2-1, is EAGVAQSPRYKIIEKRQSVAFWCNPISGHATLYWYQQILGQGPKLLIQFQNNGVVDDSQLPKDRFSAERLKGVDSTLKIQPAKLEDSAVYLCASSSLGFNEQFFGPGTRLTVL.

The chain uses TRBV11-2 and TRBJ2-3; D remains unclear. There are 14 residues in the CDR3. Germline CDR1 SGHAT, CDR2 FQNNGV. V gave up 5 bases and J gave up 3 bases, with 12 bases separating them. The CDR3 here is CASSPDPGTDTQYF. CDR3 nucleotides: TGTGCCAGCAGCCCGGACCCAGGTACAGATACGCAGTATTTT.

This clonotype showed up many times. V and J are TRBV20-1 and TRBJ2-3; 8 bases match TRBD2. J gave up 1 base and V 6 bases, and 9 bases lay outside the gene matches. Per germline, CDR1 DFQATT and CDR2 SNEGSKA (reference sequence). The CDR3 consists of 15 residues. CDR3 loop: CSAGGGTEGTDTQYF. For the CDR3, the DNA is TGCAGTGCCGGCGGGGGGACCGAAGGCACAGATACGCAGTATTTT.

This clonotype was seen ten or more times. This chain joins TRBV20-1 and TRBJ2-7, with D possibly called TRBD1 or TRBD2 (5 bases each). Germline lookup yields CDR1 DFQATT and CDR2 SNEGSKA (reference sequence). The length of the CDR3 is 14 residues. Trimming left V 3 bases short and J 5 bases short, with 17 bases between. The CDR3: CSASRFRGIDEQYF. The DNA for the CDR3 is TGCAGTGCTAGCCGATTTCGGGGCATCGACGAGCAGTACTTC.

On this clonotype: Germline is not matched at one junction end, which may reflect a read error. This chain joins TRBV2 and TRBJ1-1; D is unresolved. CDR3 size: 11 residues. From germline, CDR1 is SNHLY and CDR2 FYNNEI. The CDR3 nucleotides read TGTGCCAGCAGCCCTCTTCCTGAAGCTTCCTTT. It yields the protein CASSPLPEASF.